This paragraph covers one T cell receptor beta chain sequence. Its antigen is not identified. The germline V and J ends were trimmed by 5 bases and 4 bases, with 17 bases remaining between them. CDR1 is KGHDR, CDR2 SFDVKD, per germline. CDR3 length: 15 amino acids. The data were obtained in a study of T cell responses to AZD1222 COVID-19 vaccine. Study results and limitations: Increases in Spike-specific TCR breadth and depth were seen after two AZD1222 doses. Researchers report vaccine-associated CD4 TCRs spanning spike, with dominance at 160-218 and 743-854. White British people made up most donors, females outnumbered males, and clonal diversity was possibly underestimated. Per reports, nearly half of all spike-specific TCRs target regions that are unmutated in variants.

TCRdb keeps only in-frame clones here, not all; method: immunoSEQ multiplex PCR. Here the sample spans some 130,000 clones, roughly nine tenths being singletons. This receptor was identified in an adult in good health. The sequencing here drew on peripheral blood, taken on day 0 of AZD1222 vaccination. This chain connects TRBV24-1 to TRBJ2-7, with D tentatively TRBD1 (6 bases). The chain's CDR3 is CATSGKTGRAYEQYF. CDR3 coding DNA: TGTGCCACCAGTGGCAAAACAGGGAGAGCTTACGAGCAGTACTTC.